This entry lists 2 T cell receptor beta chains sequenced from one sample in a study of cytomegalovirus exposure and HLA in healthy donors. Both 60 Vbeta primers and 13 Jbeta primers went into the PCR. Data came from immunoSEQ multiplex PCR; TCRdb stores just in-frame clones and leaves some out. The repertoire holds some 94,000 clones, around 77% seen once, with about 3.3% in the top ten. Sequenced sample: PBMCs. These receptors were taken from a man in his forties or fifties in good health and CMV-seronegative.

This clone was picked up a small number of times. The chain carries TRBV5-4 and TRBJ2-7; 8 bases fit TRBD2. Trimming removed 4 bases from V and 5 bases from J; junction bases left unmatched: 8. CDR3 size: 14 residues. CDR1 is SGHNT and CDR2 is YYREEE in the germline V gene (reference sequence). This chain's CDR3 is CASSRRGGYDEQYF. In DNA form, the CDR3 reads TGTGCCAGCAGCAGACGGGGGGGGTACGACGAGCAGTACTTC. Full variable domain (outside the CDR3, taken from reference TRBV5-4 and TRBJ2-7): ETGVTQSPTHLIKTRGQQVTLRCSSQSGHNTVSWYQQALGQGPQFIFQYYREEENGRGNFPPRFSGLQFPNYSSELNVNALELDDSALYLCASSRRGGYDEQYFGPGTRLTVT.

The chain carries TRBV7-2 and TRBJ1-6, with D perhaps TRBD1 (5 bases). Per germline, CDR1 SGHTA and CDR2 FQGNSA. The CDR3 sequence is 15 residues long. The germline V and J ends were trimmed by 4 bases and 5 bases, with 12 bases remaining between them. The CDR3 DNA reads TGTGCCAGCAGCTCAGGACAAGGGCATAATTCACCCCTCCACTTT. Encoded protein: CASSSGQGHNSPLHF.